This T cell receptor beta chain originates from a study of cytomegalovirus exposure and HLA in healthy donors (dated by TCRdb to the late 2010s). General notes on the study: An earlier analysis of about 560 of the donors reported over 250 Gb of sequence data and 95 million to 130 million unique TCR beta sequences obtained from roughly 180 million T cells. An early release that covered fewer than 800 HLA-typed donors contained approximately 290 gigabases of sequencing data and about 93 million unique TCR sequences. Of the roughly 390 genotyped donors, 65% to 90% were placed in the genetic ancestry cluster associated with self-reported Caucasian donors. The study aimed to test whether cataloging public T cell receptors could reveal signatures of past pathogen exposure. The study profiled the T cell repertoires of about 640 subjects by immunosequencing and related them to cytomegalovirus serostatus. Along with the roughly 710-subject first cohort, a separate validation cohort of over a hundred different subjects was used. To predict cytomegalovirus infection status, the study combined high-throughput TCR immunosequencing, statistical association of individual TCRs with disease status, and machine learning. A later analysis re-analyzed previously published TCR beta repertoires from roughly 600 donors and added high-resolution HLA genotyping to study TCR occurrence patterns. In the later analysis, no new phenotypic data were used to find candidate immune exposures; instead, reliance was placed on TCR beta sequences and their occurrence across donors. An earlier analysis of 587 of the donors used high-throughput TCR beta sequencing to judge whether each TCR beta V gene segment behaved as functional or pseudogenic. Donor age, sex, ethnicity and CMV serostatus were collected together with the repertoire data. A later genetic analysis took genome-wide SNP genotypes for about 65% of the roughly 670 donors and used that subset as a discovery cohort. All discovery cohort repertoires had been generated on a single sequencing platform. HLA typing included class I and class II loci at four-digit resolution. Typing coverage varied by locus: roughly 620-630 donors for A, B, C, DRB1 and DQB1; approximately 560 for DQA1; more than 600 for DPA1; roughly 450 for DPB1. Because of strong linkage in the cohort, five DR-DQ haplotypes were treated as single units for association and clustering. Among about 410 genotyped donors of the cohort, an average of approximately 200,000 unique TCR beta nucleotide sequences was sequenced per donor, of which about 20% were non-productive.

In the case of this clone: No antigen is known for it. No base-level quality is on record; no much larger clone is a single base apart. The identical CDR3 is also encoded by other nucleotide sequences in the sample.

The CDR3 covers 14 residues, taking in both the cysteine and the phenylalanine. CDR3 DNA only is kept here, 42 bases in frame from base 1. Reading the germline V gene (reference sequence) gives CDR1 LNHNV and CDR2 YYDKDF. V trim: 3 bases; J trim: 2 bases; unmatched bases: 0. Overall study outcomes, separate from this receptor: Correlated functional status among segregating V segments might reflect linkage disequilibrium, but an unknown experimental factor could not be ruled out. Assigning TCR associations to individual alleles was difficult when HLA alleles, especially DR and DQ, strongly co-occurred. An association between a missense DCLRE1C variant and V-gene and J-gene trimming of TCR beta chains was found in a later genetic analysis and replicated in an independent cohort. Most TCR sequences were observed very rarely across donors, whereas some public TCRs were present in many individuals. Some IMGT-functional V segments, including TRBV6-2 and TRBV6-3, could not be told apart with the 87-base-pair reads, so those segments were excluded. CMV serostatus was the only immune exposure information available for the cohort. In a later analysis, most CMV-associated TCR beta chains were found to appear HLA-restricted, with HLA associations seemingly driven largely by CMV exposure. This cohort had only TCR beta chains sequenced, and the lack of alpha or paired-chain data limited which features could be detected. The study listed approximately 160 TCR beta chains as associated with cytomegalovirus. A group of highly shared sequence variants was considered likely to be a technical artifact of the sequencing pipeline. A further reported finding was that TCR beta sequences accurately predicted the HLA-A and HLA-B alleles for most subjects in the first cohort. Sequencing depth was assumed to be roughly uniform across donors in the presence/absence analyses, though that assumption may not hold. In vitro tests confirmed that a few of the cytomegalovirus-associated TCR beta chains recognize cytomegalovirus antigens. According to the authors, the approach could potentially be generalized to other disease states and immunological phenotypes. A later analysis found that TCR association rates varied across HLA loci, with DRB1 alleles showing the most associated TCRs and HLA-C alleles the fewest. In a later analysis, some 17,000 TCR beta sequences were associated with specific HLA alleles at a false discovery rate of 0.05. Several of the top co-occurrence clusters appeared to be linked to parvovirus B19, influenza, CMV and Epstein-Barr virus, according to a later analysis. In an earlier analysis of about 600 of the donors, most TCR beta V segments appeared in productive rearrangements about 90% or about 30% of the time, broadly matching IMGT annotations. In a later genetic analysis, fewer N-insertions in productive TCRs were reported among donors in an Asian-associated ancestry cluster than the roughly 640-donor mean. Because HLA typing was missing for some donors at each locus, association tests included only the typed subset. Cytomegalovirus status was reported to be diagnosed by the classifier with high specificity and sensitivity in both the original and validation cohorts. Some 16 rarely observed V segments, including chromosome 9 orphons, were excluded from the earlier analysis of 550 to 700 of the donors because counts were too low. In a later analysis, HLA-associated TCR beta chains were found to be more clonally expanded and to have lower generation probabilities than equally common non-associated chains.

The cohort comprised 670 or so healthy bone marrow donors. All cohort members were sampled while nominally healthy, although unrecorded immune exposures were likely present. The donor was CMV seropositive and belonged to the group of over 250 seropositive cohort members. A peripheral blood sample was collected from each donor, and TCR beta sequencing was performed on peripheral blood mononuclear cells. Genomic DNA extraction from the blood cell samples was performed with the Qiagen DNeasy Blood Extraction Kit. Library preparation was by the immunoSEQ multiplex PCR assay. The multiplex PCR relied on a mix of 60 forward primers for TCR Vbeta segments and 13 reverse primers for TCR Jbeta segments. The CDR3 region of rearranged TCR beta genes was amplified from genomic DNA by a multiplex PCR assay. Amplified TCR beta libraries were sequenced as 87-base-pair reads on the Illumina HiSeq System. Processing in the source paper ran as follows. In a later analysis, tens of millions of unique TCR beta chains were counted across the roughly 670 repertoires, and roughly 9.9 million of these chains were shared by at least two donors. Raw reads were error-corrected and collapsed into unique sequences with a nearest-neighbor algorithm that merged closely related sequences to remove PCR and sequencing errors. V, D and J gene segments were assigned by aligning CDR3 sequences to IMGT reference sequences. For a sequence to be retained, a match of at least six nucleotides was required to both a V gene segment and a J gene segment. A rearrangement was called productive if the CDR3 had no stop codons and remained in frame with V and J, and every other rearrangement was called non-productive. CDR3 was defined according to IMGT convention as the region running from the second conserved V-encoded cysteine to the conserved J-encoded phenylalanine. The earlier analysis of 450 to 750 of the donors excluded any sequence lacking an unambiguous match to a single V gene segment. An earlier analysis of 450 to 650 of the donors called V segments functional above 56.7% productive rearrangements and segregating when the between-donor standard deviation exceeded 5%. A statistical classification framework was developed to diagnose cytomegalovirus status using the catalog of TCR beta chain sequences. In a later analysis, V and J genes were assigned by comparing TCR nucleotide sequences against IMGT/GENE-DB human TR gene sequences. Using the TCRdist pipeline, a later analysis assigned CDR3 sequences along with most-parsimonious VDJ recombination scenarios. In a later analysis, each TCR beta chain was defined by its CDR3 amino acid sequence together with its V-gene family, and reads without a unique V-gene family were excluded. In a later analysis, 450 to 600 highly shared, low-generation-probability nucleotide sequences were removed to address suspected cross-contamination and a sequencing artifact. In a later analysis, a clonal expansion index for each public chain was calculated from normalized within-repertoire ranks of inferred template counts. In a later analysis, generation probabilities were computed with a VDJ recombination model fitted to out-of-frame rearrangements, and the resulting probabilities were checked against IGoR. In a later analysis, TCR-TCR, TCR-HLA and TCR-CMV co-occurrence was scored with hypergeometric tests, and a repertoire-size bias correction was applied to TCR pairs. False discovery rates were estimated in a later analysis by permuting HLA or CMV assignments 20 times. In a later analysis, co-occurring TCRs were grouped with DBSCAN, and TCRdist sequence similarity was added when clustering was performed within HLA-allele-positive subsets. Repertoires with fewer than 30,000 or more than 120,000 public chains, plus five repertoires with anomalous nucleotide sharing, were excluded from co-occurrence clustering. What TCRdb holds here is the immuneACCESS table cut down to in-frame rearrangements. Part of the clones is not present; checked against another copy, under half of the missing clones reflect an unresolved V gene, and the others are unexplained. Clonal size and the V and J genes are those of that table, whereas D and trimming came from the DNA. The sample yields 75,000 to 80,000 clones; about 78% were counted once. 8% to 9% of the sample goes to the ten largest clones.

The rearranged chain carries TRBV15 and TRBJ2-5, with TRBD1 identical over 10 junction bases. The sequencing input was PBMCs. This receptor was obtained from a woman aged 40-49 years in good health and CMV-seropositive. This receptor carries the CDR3 CATSRDRGQETQYF. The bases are TGTGCCACCAGCAGGGACAGGGGGCAAGAGACCCAGTACTTC.